This entry features one T cell receptor beta chain sequence. Mismatch with germline at one junction end may stem from a read error. The entry originates in a study of tumor and adjacent non-tumor tissue in lung cancer. This sample's RNA came from whole unsorted tissue. This non-tumor lung sample came from over 3 cm beyond the tumor edge. This CDR3 has 13 amino acids. Germline V gene data show CDR1 as SGHNT and CDR2 as YENEEA. The library came from three nested PCR rounds adapted from ARM-PCR protocols. TCRdb re-called the multiplex PCR reads through MiXCR, storing one row per CDR3 protein. The repertoire consists of 80,000 to 100,000 distinct CDR3 sequences, with 80% occurring once and the leading ten covering 30%.

The origin of this receptor is a man aged 60 to 69 with small cell lung cancer. Source material: distant non-tumor lung tissue. J is TRBJ2-1 and V is TRBV11-3; D unresolved. The CDR3 coding sequence is TGTGCTGGCAGCACAAAGAATGAGGATGAGCAGTCCTTC. Its translation: CAGSTKNEDEQSF.